The 21 T cell receptor beta chains reported below all come from one sample, sequenced in a study of blood T cell repertoires in COVID-19. Method: immunoSEQ multiplex PCR; TCRdb's copy keeps in-frame clones and lacks some. In the table there are over 50,000 clones, 60% to 85% of which are singletons. Source material: peripheral blood. These receptors all come from a human donor with active or convalescent COVID-19. The donor label of this sample is uncertain.

The gene calls are TRBV27 and TRBJ1-1; maybe TRBD1 (6 bases). The CDR3 covers 14 residues. Germline-derived CDR1 and CDR2 are MNHEY and SMNVEV (reference sequence). V lost 6 bases and J 4 bases, leaving 15 bases between the germline ends. The CDR3 DNA reads as TGTGCCAGCAGCCGAACAGGGTTTGGCACTGAAGCTTTCTTT. This translates into CASSRTGFGTEAFF.

CDR3 DNA: TGTGCCAGCAGCTTAAATAGCGGTAGAGACAATGAGCAGTTCTTC. Translated: CASSLNSGRDNEQFF. The rearrangement joins TRBV13 to TRBJ2-1, with a weak D call TRBD2 (6 bases). This CDR3 is 15 amino acids long. Germline lookup yields CDR1 PRHDT and CDR2 FYEKMQ (reference sequence). The germline V and J ends were trimmed by 2 bases and 5 bases, with 13 bases remaining between them.

The chain combines TRBV5-4 with TRBJ2-5, with TRBD2 identical over 8 bases. The CDR3 runs to 16 residues. The J segment lost 1 base and the V segment lost 4 bases, leaving 9 bases of the junction unmatched. Germline-derived CDR1 and CDR2 are SGHNT and YYREEE (reference sequence). The CDR3 is CASSGRLAGFQETQYF. The CDR3 bases are TGTGCCAGCAGCGGGAGGCTAGCGGGTTTCCAAGAGACCCAGTACTTC.

The J gene is TRBJ1-5, the V gene TRBV5-6; 11 nucleotides match TRBD1. Trimming removed 0 bases from V and 5 bases from J; junction bases left unmatched: 7. The germline gives CDR1 SGHDT, CDR2 YYEEEE. The CDR3 covers 17 residues. The CDR3 region has the DNA TGTGCCAGCAGCTTGGGGACAGGGGGCGGTAGGGATCAGCCCCAGCATTTT. Translation gives CASSLGTGGGRDQPQHF.

CDR3 nucleotides: TGTGCCAGCAGCAGAACTAAATGGACGGGGAGCTCCTACGAGCAGTACTTC. Protein product: CASSRTKWTGSSYEQYF. This chain links TRBV21-1 with TRBJ2-7; the D call TRBD2 from the table was never checked on the DNA. TRBV21-1 is marked as a pseudogene. The CDR3 totals 17 residues.

The chain has TRBV9 and TRBJ1-1; D is possibly TRBD1 (6 bases). This CDR3 has 15 residues. Germline V gene lookup returns CDR1 SGDLS and CDR2 YYNGEE. The V end was cut by 3 bases, the J end by 2 bases, with 14 bases between. Written as DNA, the CDR3 is TGTGCCAGCAGCGCCGGCGGGGGCTATAACACTGAAGCTTTCTTT. Translating gives CASSAGGGYNTEAFF.

This chain joins TRBV29-1 and TRBJ2-2, with 16 bases aligning to TRBD2. CDR1 SQVTM and CDR2 ANQGSEA come from the germline V gene. This CDR3 spans 16 amino acids. After removal of 4 bases from V and 3 bases from J, the junction contained 2 bases not matched to a gene. The CDR3, as DNA: TGCAGCGTTGGGGGACTAGCGGGAGGGTACACCGGGGAGCTGTTTTTT. It yields the protein CSVGGLAGGYTGELFF.

The chain couples TRBV11-1 to TRBJ2-2, with D possibly being TRBD2 (6 bases). V dropped 6 bases and J dropped 6 bases, with 17 bases sitting between them. CDR3 length equals 15 residues. Germline assignment: CDR1 SGHAT and CDR2 FQDESV (reference sequence). The CDR3 loop is CASSSGRRRAGELFF. The CDR3 DNA sequence: TGTGCCAGCAGTTCGGGACGCCGGAGGGCCGGGGAGCTGTTTTTT.

The chain has TRBV11-2 and TRBJ2-2, with TRBD2 identical over 12 bases. Unmatched junction bases numbered 7, after V lost 5 bases and J lost 6 bases. In germline, CDR1 is SGHAT, CDR2 FQNNGV. This CDR3 comprises 16 residues. The CDR3 is CASSPRTSGNAGELFF. Here the CDR3 DNA reads TGTGCCAGCAGCCCAAGGACTAGCGGGAATGCCGGGGAGCTGTTTTTT.

The chain carries TRBV12-5 and TRBJ1-2, with D unresolved. Trimming left V 3 bases short and J 6 bases short, with 5 bases between. This CDR3 contains 11 residues. Germline-derived CDR1 and CDR2 are LGHNT and FRNRAP. The CDR3, as DNA: TGTGCTAGTGGTTTCGAGAATGGCTACACCTTC. Its translation is CASGFENGYTF.

The chain combines TRBV5-1 with TRBJ2-1; 9 bases align to TRBD1. The CDR3 has 16 residues. V shed 0 bases, J shed 6 bases, and the junction held 7 bases outside the gene matches. The germline CDR1 and CDR2 sequences are SGHRS and YFSETQ. The CDR3 sequence is CASSLGVGQGTNEQFF. The CDR3 bases are TGCGCCAGCAGCTTGGGAGTGGGACAGGGAACCAATGAGCAGTTCTTC.

This rearrangement joins TRBV11-2 to TRBJ1-6; 8 positions match TRBD1. The CDR3 consists of 15 residues. The germline gives CDR1 SGHAT, CDR2 FQNNGV. Trimming at V came to 0 bases and at J to 7 bases, leaving 2 bases not matched to a gene. DNA for the CDR3: TGTGCCAGCAGCTTAGACTGGACAGGGAATTCACCCCTCCACTTT. Its translation: CASSLDWTGNSPLHF.

The chain combines TRBV12-3 or TRBV12-4 with TRBJ1-2; tentatively, D is TRBD1 (5 bases). The CDR3 has 13 amino acids. The V end lost 1 base, the J end lost 5 bases, and 8 bases lay between the germline ends. As DNA, the CDR3 is TGTGCCAGCAGTTTAGGACAGCCTTATGGCTACACCTTC. This sequence encodes CASSLGQPYGYTF.

This clone occurred a few times. The chain carries TRBV30 and TRBJ1-5; 8 nucleotides line up with TRBD1. J gave up 5 bases and V 4 bases, and 10 bases lay outside the gene matches. CDR3 length: 15 amino acids. Germline V gene sequence: CDR1 GTSNPN, CDR2 SVGIG (reference sequence). DNA for the CDR3: TGTGCCTGGAACCCCGGACAGGGCTCCCATCAGCCCCAGCATTTT. Protein product: CAWNPGQGSHQPQHF.

This rearrangement joins TRBV2 to TRBJ1-1; 7 nucleotides match TRBD1. In germline, CDR1 is SNHLY, CDR2 FYNNEI. The V gene end was trimmed by 8 bases and the J gene end by 1 base; junction bases not matched to a gene: 10. The CDR3 loop spans 15 amino acids. The CDR3 sequence is CASEKATGKNTEAFF. CDR3 in DNA: TGTGCCAGCGAAAAGGCGACAGGGAAGAACACTGAAGCTTTCTTT.

The chain's CDR3 is CASSPYVGTPYEQYF. Here the CDR3 DNA reads TGTGCCAGTAGTCCCTATGTCGGTACCCCCTACGAGCAGTACTTC. The chain has TRBV19 and TRBJ2-7; D not resolved. Germline CDR1 is LNHDA and CDR2 is SQIVND (reference sequence). CDR3 length: 15 amino acids. V lost 5 bases and J 2 bases, leaving 16 bases between the germline ends.

This chain links TRBV28 with TRBJ1-5; the match to TRBD1 covers 9 bases. Germline values: CDR1 MDHEN, CDR2 SYDVKM. Trimming at V came to 6 bases and at J to 5 bases, leaving 8 bases not matched to a gene. This CDR3 has 15 amino acids. As DNA, the CDR3 is TGTGCCAGCAGCCAACATACAGGGGGCTATCAGCCCCAGCATTTT. Encoded protein: CASSQHTGGYQPQHF.

The V gene is TRBV28, the J gene TRBJ2-1; TRBD1 is a possible D gene (6 bases). Germline V gives CDR1 MDHEN, CDR2 SYDVKM. This CDR3 has 14 amino acids. V was shortened by 3 bases and J by 6 bases, with 12 bases between the two germline ends. CDR3 loop: CASSFRGQVNEQFF. Here the CDR3 DNA reads TGTGCCAGCAGTTTTAGGGGACAAGTCAATGAGCAGTTCTTC.

This chain uses TRBV27 with TRBJ2-2, with 11 nucleotides matching TRBD2. The CDR3 is 16 residues long. Germline CDR1 MNHEY, CDR2 SMNVEV (reference sequence). Trimming removed 7 bases from V and 5 bases from J; junction bases left unmatched: 9. The chain's CDR3 is CASKGLAGGETGELFF. CDR3 bases: TGTGCCAGCAAGGGGCTAGCGGGAGGAGAAACCGGGGAGCTGTTTTTT.

The sample holds a few counts of this clone. The V gene is TRBV10-3, the J gene TRBJ1-3, with 7 bases lining up with TRBD1. The germline gives CDR1 ENHRY, CDR2 SYGVKD. This CDR3 is 18 amino acids long. The V and J ends lost 2 bases and 2 bases, in that order; junction bases with no gene match: 12. In DNA form, the CDR3 reads TGTGCCATCAGTGAGATAACTCTGACAACAGGGGCTGGAAACACCATATATTTT. Residues: CAISEITLTTGAGNTIYF.

The V call is TRBV25-1, the J call TRBJ2-1, with TRBD2 identical over 7 bases. V shed 4 bases, J shed 8 bases, and the junction held 8 bases outside the gene matches. The CDR3 length is 14 residues. Germline V gene sequence: CDR1 MGHDK, CDR2 SYGVNS. The CDR3: CASSAGGPWDEQFF. The CDR3, as DNA: TGTGCCAGCAGTGCGGGAGGCCCCTGGGATGAGCAGTTCTTC.